These 6 T cell receptor delta chains share one sample of origin, sequenced in a study of gammadelta T cells in human blood. TCRdb reanalyzed the RT-PCR reads using CATT. The sample consists of around 1,200 delta-chain clones, 11% of them appearing once. Sequencing was performed on non-Vgamma9Vdelta2 gamma-delta T cells from cord blood. Every receptor here comes from a newborn.

With respect to this clone: This likely stems from a read error, as it lies one base from a far larger clone. Other DNA sequences of this sample code for an identical CDR3. This rearrangement joins TRDV1 to TRDJ1, with D possibly matching TRDD3 (5 bases). V was cut by 7 bases and J by 9 bases, with 24 bases left in between. CDR1 is TSWWSYY and CDR2 is QGS in the germline V gene. The CDR3 sequence is 15 residues long. Written as DNA, the CDR3 is TGTGCTCTTGCGCTTGGGGCCAAAAAGGGCTCACAACTCATCTTT. Protein sequence: CALALGAKKGSQLIF.

This clone was seen more than once but under ten times. Being one base from a much bigger clone, this may be a read error. The sample carries other DNA sequences with the same CDR3. The chain carries TRDV1 and TRDJ1; D is possibly TRDD3 (5 bases). This CDR3 region has 15 residues. V lost 2 bases and J 2 bases, leaving 12 bases between the germline ends. CDR1 is TSWWSYY, CDR2 QGS, per germline. The CDR3 region is CALGEVGWDTDKLIF. CDR3 sequence (DNA): TGTGCTCTTGGGGAAGTAGGATGGGATACCGATAAACTCATCTTT.

This clone has only a few counts. Compared with germline, one end of the junction differs, possibly owing to a read error. This same CDR3 is encoded by further DNA sequences in the sample. J is TRDJ3 and V is TRDV1; 10 bases match TRDD3. CDR1 is TSWWSYY and CDR2 is QGS in the germline V gene. There are 20 residues in the CDR3. CDR3 coding DNA: TGTGCTCTTGGGCCCCCGGATGGGGGATACTTTCCCTGGGACACTCGACAGATGTTTTTC. It yields the protein CALGPPDGGYFPWDTRQMFF.

J is TRDJ3 and V is TRDV3; 8 bases match TRDD3. Looked up from germline, CDR1 is TVYSNPD and CDR2 is GDNSRS (reference sequence). The V gene end was trimmed by 5 bases and the J gene end by 0 bases; junction bases not matched to a gene: 15. The CDR3 spans 19 residues. CDR3 region: CAVSPYWGSSSWDTRQMFF. The CDR3 DNA reads as TGTGCCGTTTCCCCGTACTGGGGGTCGAGCTCCTGGGACACCCGACAGATGTTTTTC.

By proportion, this clone is medium-sized. Other DNA sequences of this sample code for an identical CDR3. V gene TRDV1 combines with J gene TRDJ1; TRDD3 is a possible D gene (5 bases). From germline, CDR1 is TSWWSYY and CDR2 QGS. Trimming removed 1 base at V and 0 bases at J, with 30 bases between. CDR3 length: 22 amino acids. This CDR3 is CALGERSGALASGGPYTDKLIF. The CDR3 DNA sequence: TGTGCTCTTGGGGAACGGTCCGGGGCCCTGGCCTCGGGGGGCCCGTACACCGATAAACTCATCTTT.

This clone was observed a handful of times. This could be a read error, since a much larger clone is one nucleotide away. This sample also contains other DNA sequences that code for the same CDR3. The J gene is TRDJ1, the V gene TRDV1; 11 bases are shared with TRDD3. CDR1 is TSWWSYY and CDR2 is QGS in the germline V gene. The CDR3 has 25 residues. CDR3 bases: TGTGCTCTTGGGGAACTTACCTTTTCTTCCTACCTTATTGTGGGGGATACGCTGTACACTGATAAACTCATCTTT. Its translation is CALGELTFSSYLIVGDTLYTDKLIF.